This TCR beta chain was found in a study of OX40 agonist ivuxolimab in advanced cancers. Study at large: Ivuxolimab, which patients received intravenously every 2 weeks, was dosed at 0.01 to 10 mg/kg. Three patients, one with hepatocellular carcinoma and two with cutaneous melanoma, responded partially.

Points from the study as a whole: Dose levels from 0.1 to 3.0 mg/kg saw CD4+ and CD8+ blood T cells expand clonally by week 6. Relative to CD4+ cells, CD8+ T cells on average had more expanded clones.

The CDR3 runs to 15 residues. V was pared by 0 bases and J by 1 base, with 9 bases between. Germline V gene data show CDR1 as MNHEY and CDR2 as SVGAGI. Turning to this clone: Its antigen is unknown.

Clones were read by immunoSEQ multiplex PCR, and TCRdb kept only the in-frame ones, dropping some. The repertoire holds 8,500 to 13,000 clones, with about 74% as singletons. The sequence derives from an adult with an advanced solid tumor such as melanoma, head and neck, liver or kidney cancer. The chain uses TRBV6-5 and TRBJ1-1; the D is unclear. The specimen was CD4+ or CD8+ T cells sorted from blood, collected in a trial of the OX40 agonist ivuxolimab. CDR3 region: CASSYSRNSNTEAFF. DNA for the CDR3: TGTGCCAGCAGTTACTCGCGGAACTCGAACACTGAAGCTTTCTTT.